Each of the 29 T cell receptor beta chains below was sequenced from the same sample in a study of blood T cells in healthy people across ages. Next came a second PCR, run for roughly 7 to 12 cycles, which used a sample-barcoded 5' primer along with a J-beta primer mix. TCRdb processed the 5' RACE reads anew with MiXCR; each CDR3 protein has one entry. The profile covers about 640,000 distinct CDR3 sequences, with 58% appearing a single time and 30% to 45% taken by the ten largest. Sequenced material: blood. Receptor source: a man in his fifties or sixties in good health.

The table lists this clonotype with a count of one. The chain joins TRBV20-1 to TRBJ2-1; the D call may be TRBD1 or TRBD2 (5 bases each). V was cut by 0 bases and J by 4 bases, with 16 bases left in between. This CDR3 is 16 amino acids long. Germline values: CDR1 DFQATT, CDR2 SNEGSKA (reference sequence). The CDR3 is CSAREPITGPYNEQFF. CDR3 nucleotide sequence: TGCAGTGCTAGAGAGCCTATCACGGGGCCATACAATGAGCAGTTCTTC.

This chain connects TRBV7-2 to TRBJ2-1, with D tentatively TRBD1 (6 bases). CDR3 size: 12 residues. V was shortened by 1 base and J by 15 bases, with 13 bases between the two germline ends. The germline CDR1 and CDR2 sequences are SGHTA and FQGNSA. CDR3 sequence reads: CASSLVRGGLFF. CDR3 coding DNA: TGTGCCAGCAGCTTAGTTCGAGGGGGTCTGTTCTTC.

The V call is TRBV2, the J call TRBJ2-1; a weak D match, TRBD1 (6 bases). V lost 4 bases and J 4 bases, leaving 11 bases between the germline ends. The length of the CDR3 is 14 residues. The germline V gene has CDR1 SNHLY and CDR2 FYNNEI. CDR3 in amino acids: CASSVQGGYNEQFF. CDR3 DNA sequence: TGTGCCAGCAGTGTACAGGGTGGGTACAATGAGCAGTTCTTC.

The chain combines TRBV20-1 with TRBJ1-1, with D tentatively TRBD1 (5 bases). Looked up from germline, CDR1 is DFQATT and CDR2 is SNEGSKA (reference sequence). This CDR3 is built from 13 residues. Trimming removed 5 bases at V and 4 bases at J, with 14 bases between. For the CDR3, the DNA is TGCAGTGCTGGGCCGGGGCGAGGCACTGAAGCTTTCTTT. This translates into CSAGPGRGTEAFF.

This clonotype was detected only once. The V and J genes are TRBV21-1 and TRBJ1-2; the table's D call TRBD1 went unverified against the DNA. TRBV21-1 represents a pseudogene. The CDR3 runs to 16 residues. The DNA for the CDR3 is TGTGCCAGCAGCATCCCCCGGGACAGGGTTAACTATGGCTACACCTTC. Translated: CASSIPRDRVNYGYTF.

The table lists this clonotype with a few counts. This chain connects TRBV20-1 to TRBJ2-4; 9 nucleotides line up with TRBD2. The last part of the DNA fits TRBJ2-5 better; the J call may be wrong. This CDR3 contains 15 residues. Germline V CDR1 and CDR2: DFQATT, SNEGSKA (reference sequence). The CDR3 coding sequence is TGCAGTGCTAGGATGATAGCGGGGGCTCAAGAGACCCAGTACTTC. It yields the protein CSARMIAGAQETQYF.

This clonotype was detected a few times. The CDR3 sequence: CASSQAETGLQPQHF. The CDR3, as DNA: TGCGCCAGCAGCCAAGCTGAGACAGGGCTTCAGCCCCAGCATTTT. The gene calls are TRBV4-1 and TRBJ1-5, with TRBD1 identical over 7 bases. After removal of 1 base from V and 6 bases from J, the junction contained 6 bases not matched to a gene. Looked up from germline, CDR1 is MGHRA and CDR2 is YSYEKL. This CDR3 is built from 15 residues.

The V gene is TRBV25-1, the J gene TRBJ1-2, with a possible D match to TRBD1 (5 bases). The V gene's germline CDR1 is MGHDK and CDR2 SYGVNS. Trimming removed 8 bases from V and 0 bases from J, with 19 bases in between. This CDR3 spans 16 amino acids. The CDR3 DNA reads TGTGCCAGCGCCCTGGCAGGGCCCGTCACTAACTATGGCTACACCTTC. Its protein product is CASALAGPVTNYGYTF.

The rearrangement uses TRBV13 and TRBJ2-5; D is ambiguous. This CDR3 comprises 15 residues. Trimming stripped 5 bases from V and 0 bases from J, with 13 bases between. Germline V gives CDR1 PRHDT, CDR2 FYEKMQ (reference sequence). CDR3 protein: CASSTKDAYQETQYF. CDR3 coding DNA: TGTGCCAGCAGCACCAAAGACGCGTACCAAGAGACCCAGTACTTC.

The chain links TRBV5-1 to TRBJ2-2; D unresolved. V lost 1 base and J 2 bases, leaving 6 bases between the germline ends. CDR3 length: 14 amino acids. The V gene's germline CDR1 is SGHRS and CDR2 YFSETQ. The CDR3 DNA reads TGCGCCAGCAGCTTGTCTCTTAACACCGGGGAGCTGTTTTTT. It translates to CASSLSLNTGELFF.

The chain is built from TRBV7-8 and TRBJ2-3, with TRBD1 identical over 9 bases. The CDR3 has 15 residues. The J segment lost 4 bases and the V segment lost 8 bases, leaving 10 bases of the junction unmatched. CDR1 is SGHVS, CDR2 FQNEAQ, per germline. CDR3 residues: CASGAGTGSADTQYF. The CDR3 region has the DNA TGTGCCAGCGGAGCCGGGACAGGGAGCGCAGATACGCAGTATTTT.

The chain employs TRBV2 and TRBJ1-1; D unclear. Trimming removed 5 bases from V and 4 bases from J, with 20 bases in between. Germline-derived CDR1 and CDR2 are SNHLY and FYNNEI. The CDR3 is 16 residues long. This chain's CDR3 is CASSPKGRFGTTEAFF. CDR3 in DNA: TGTGCCAGCAGTCCTAAAGGGAGGTTTGGCACCACTGAAGCTTTCTTT. The full variable domain, its missing parts supplied by reference TRBV2 and TRBJ1-1, is EPEVTQTPSHQVTQMGQEVILRCVPISNHLYFYWYRQILGQKVEFLVSFYNNEISEKSEIFDDQFSVERPDGSNFTLKIRSTKLEDSAMYFCASSPKGRFGTTEAFFGQGTRLTVV.

The rearrangement uses TRBV6-1 and TRBJ1-2; D uncertain. This CDR3 contains 13 residues. Trimming removed 3 bases from V and 8 bases from J, with 13 bases in between. Germline-derived CDR1 and CDR2 are MNHNS and SASEGT. The CDR3 DNA follows: TGTGCCAGCAGTGAGGCGAAAACTGGCGGCTACACCTTC. It encodes CASSEAKTGGYTF.

V is TRBV6-4 and J is TRBJ2-1, with 8 positions matching TRBD1. The CDR3 extends over 15 amino acids. CDR1 and CDR2 (germline): MRHNA, SNTAGT. V dropped 7 bases and J dropped 1; count of bases not matched to a gene: 6. The CDR3 is CASNSQGASYNEQFF. CDR3 sequence (DNA): TGTGCCAGCAACTCCCAGGGGGCGTCCTACAATGAGCAGTTCTTC.

This clonotype was seen just once. The chain carries TRBV7-8 and TRBJ1-6; D gene unclear. Trimming shortened V by 5 bases and J by 9 bases, and 11 bases separated the two germline ends. Per the germline V gene, CDR1 is SGHVS and CDR2 is FQNEAQ. This CDR3 region has 13 residues. The CDR3 DNA reads as TGTGCCAGCAGCGTATCGGCCGGTTCACCCCTCCACTTT. It encodes CASSVSAGSPLHF.

This chain links TRBV28 with TRBJ2-3; 12 nucleotides agree with TRBD1. This CDR3 spans 16 amino acids. Germline lookup yields CDR1 MDHEN and CDR2 SYDVKM. With 6 bases clipped from V and 1 base from J, the junction kept 5 bases outside the gene matches. This CDR3 reads CASRGGQGAGTDTQYF. CDR3 DNA sequence: TGTGCCAGCAGGGGGGGACAGGGGGCGGGCACAGATACGCAGTATTTT.

With regard to this clonotype: This clone may be a read error of a much larger clone one base away. J is TRBJ2-5 and V is TRBV5-1, with D perhaps matching TRBD2 (6 bases). Germline CDR1 is SGHRS and CDR2 is YFSETQ. The CDR3 has 14 residues. With 4 bases removed from V and 3 bases from J, the gap between germline ends came to 13 bases. CDR3 protein: CASSVDSGEETQYF. Written as DNA, the CDR3 is TGCGCCAGCAGCGTGGACTCGGGGGAAGAGACCCAGTACTTC.

The sample holds a few counts of this clonotype. The chain couples TRBV27 to TRBJ2-1; D is ambiguous. The CDR3 spans 15 residues. V was trimmed by 1 base and J by 8 bases, leaving 15 bases between them. Germline V gene sequence: CDR1 MNHEY, CDR2 SMNVEV (reference sequence). CDR3 DNA: TGTGCCAGCAGTTTATTTGGTTCCTCTGGGGATGAGCAGTTCTTC. This encodes CASSLFGSSGDEQFF.

The chain has TRBV27 and TRBJ2-1, with D perhaps TRBD1 or TRBD2 (5 bases each). Trimming pared 2 bases from V and 12 bases from J, leaving 8 bases between. Germline CDR1 and CDR2: MNHEY and SMNVEV (reference sequence). This CDR3 spans 11 amino acids. The CDR3: CASSLGGRQFF. CDR3 in DNA: TGTGCCAGCAGTTTAGGGGGTCGGCAGTTCTTC.

The V gene is TRBV14, the J gene TRBJ2-7; a weak D match, TRBD1 (5 bases). The end of the DNA fits TRBJ2-5 better, so the J call may be wrong. The CDR3 is 13 amino acids. Germline V gene data show CDR1 as SGHDN and CDR2 as FVKESK. As DNA, the CDR3 is TGTGCCAGCAGCCAAGAGCTAAGGGGGACCCAGTACTTC. It translates to CASSQELRGTQYF.

This rearrangement joins TRBV12-3 or TRBV12-4 to TRBJ2-3; tentatively, D is TRBD2 (6 bases). V was trimmed by 2 bases and J by 4 bases, leaving 13 bases between them. The CDR3 extends over 15 amino acids. The CDR3 loop reads CASSLRGGEADTQYF. The CDR3 DNA reads as TGTGCCAGCAGTTTAAGAGGCGGGGAGGCAGATACGCAGTATTTT.

Ten or more counts support this clonotype. V gene TRBV20-1 combines with J gene TRBJ2-5, with TRBD1 identical over 8 bases. With V trimmed by 0 bases and J by 1 base, 1 base remained unmatched. CDR3 length: 14 residues. Per germline, CDR1 DFQATT and CDR2 SNEGSKA (reference sequence). The CDR3 DNA reads as TGCAGTGCTAGAGAGGGACAGGCCCAAGAGACCCAGTACTTC. It yields the protein CSAREGQAQETQYF.

This clonotype was recorded once. V gene TRBV7-9 combines with J gene TRBJ2-5; D gene ambiguous. The CDR3 runs 14 residues. V lost 3 bases and J lost 1, with 9 bases in between. Germline V gene sequence: CDR1 SEHNR, CDR2 FQNEAQ (reference sequence). As DNA, the CDR3 is TGTGCCAGCAGCTTTGGGAATACCCAAGAGACCCAGTACTTC. Protein: CASSFGNTQETQYF.

The chain's CDR3 is CASRRGQAGLGTDTQYF. CDR3 DNA: TGTGCCAGCAGAAGGGGGCAAGCGGGGCTAGGCACAGATACGCAGTATTTT. J is TRBJ2-3 and V is TRBV6-2 or TRBV6-3; the D call may be TRBD1 or TRBD2 (7 bases each). The CDR3 is made up of 17 amino acids. Germline V gene data show CDR1 as MNHEY and CDR2 as SVGEGT. V was cut by 6 bases and J by 1 base, with 20 bases left in between.

The table lists this clonotype with many counts. CDR3 loop: CASSSGTGPVNTEAFF. The CDR3 coding sequence is TGTGCCAGCAGCTCCGGGACAGGGCCGGTCAACACTGAAGCTTTCTTT. The chain is built from TRBV7-8 and TRBJ1-1; 9 nucleotides align to TRBD1. Looked up from germline, CDR1 is SGHVS and CDR2 is FQNEAQ. With V trimmed by 4 bases and J by 2 bases, 8 bases remained unmatched. The CDR3 length is 16 residues.

The V call is TRBV2, the J call TRBJ2-3; no definite D call. This CDR3 has 12 amino acids. The germline CDR1 and CDR2 sequences are SNHLY and FYNNEI. V lost 6 bases and J 6 bases, leaving 10 bases between the germline ends. The CDR3 sequence is CASSAGRDTQYF. CDR3 nucleotide sequence: TGTGCCAGCAGCGCCGGAAGGGATACGCAGTATTTT.

The chain employs TRBV3-1 and TRBJ1-2; D ambiguous. The CDR3 length is 13 residues. Between the trimmed V and J ends, which lost 0 bases and 8 bases, there was a span of 10 bases. Looked up from germline, CDR1 is LGHDT and CDR2 is YNNKEL (reference sequence). The chain's CDR3 is CASSQDSEQGYTF. CDR3 nucleotides: TGTGCCAGCAGCCAAGATTCTGAGCAGGGCTACACCTTC.

The chain employs TRBV12-3 or TRBV12-4 and TRBJ2-1; 7 nucleotides align to TRBD2. With V trimmed by 7 bases and J by 6 bases, 9 bases remained unmatched. The CDR3 sequence is 14 residues long. CDR3 residues: CASIRSGGRNEQFF. The CDR3 bases are TGTGCCAGCATCCGGTCGGGGGGTCGCAATGAGCAGTTCTTC.

This clonotype was observed a few times. The chain links TRBV29-1 to TRBJ1-1, with 7 bases matching TRBD1. Trimming cost V 7 bases and J 1 base; bases outside gene matches: 12. There are 15 residues in the CDR3. From germline, CDR1 is SQVTM and CDR2 ANQGSEA. CDR3 in DNA: TGCAGCGCCCGGACAGGAGGGGGGGCGAACACTGAAGCTTTCTTT. As protein: CSARTGGGANTEAFF.